This note documents a single T cell receptor beta chain sequence. Its antigen is still unknown. Trimming removed 4 bases at V and 4 bases at J, with 11 bases between. Germline CDR1 MNHNS, CDR2 SASEGT. The CDR3 totals 14 residues. The authors reverse transcribed all of the isolated RNA, so sequencing captured expressed TCRB transcripts. Data came from immunoSEQ multiplex PCR; TCRdb stores just in-frame clones and leaves some out. The table records 500,000 to 850,000 clones, 11% to 15% of them present only once. This record comes from a study of beta chain features in type 1 diabetes. Study findings and constraints: For patients, the naive, central memory and Treg TCRB repertoires appeared more alike than for healthy donors. People with Type 1 diabetes carried modestly yet significantly shorter TCRB CDR3s in all four CD4+ subsets. Resolution of whether HLA type affects TCRB rearrangement was not achieved here.

The authors took one heparinised blood draw, averaging about 120 mL, from each donor. Sorted populations all had greater than 98% purity. This TCR was recovered from a man younger than 35 with type 1 diabetes. The V gene is TRBV6-1, the J gene TRBJ1-5; no firm D call. Sequenced input: naive CD4+ T cells from blood. The CDR3 nucleotides are TGTGCCAGCAGTGCCGGATCTAGGAATCAGCCCCAGCATTTT. Translated: CASSAGSRNQPQHF.